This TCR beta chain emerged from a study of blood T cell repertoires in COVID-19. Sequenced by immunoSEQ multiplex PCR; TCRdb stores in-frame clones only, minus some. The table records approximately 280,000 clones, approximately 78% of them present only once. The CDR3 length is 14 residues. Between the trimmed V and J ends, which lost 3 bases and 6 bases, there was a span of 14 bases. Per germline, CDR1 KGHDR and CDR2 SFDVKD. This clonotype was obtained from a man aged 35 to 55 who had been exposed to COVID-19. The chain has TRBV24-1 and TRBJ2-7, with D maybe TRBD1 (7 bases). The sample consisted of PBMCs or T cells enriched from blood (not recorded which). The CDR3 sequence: CATSDGGTVREQYF. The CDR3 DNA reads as TGTGCCACCAGTGATGGAGGGACAGTCCGCGAGCAGTACTTC.